Below are 30 T cell receptor beta chains sequenced from a single sample in a study of cytomegalovirus exposure and HLA in healthy donors. Primers for the PCR totalled 60 Vbeta and 13 Jbeta. Profiling relied on immunoSEQ multiplex PCR, and the TCRdb table lists in-frame clones only, not all of them. The data hold approximately 60,000 clones, with 83% observed a single time. The specimen was PBMCs. These receptor sequences come from a man between 25 and 39 years old in good health and CMV-seronegative.

This chain links TRBV19 with TRBJ1-5, with D possibly being TRBD1 (5 bases). CDR3 length: 13 residues. Trimming removed 3 bases at V and 7 bases at J, with 10 bases between. Per germline, CDR1 LNHDA and CDR2 SQIVND (reference sequence). The CDR3 loop is CASSIREGQPQHF. In DNA, the CDR3 is TGTGCCAGTAGTATCAGGGAGGGACAGCCCCAGCATTTT.

This clone has just one count. The genes are TRBV5-6 and TRBJ2-2; 11 bases are a match to TRBD2. The length of the CDR3 is 16 residues. V was pared by 2 bases and J by 3 bases, with 3 bases of the junction left unmatched. The germline V gene encodes CDR1 SGHDT and CDR2 YYEEEE. CDR3 nucleotide sequence: TGTGCCAGCAGCTTTCTAGCGGGAGGTTACACCGGGGAGCTGTTTTTT. Translation: CASSFLAGGYTGELFF. Combining the CDR3 with reference TRBV5-6 and TRBJ2-2 gives the whole variable domain DAGVTQSPTHLIKTRGQQVTLRCSPKSGHDTVSWYQQALGQGPQFIFQYYEEEERQRGNFPDRFSGHQFPNYSSELNVNALLLGDSALYLCASSFLAGGYTGELFFGEGSRLTVL.

This clone was observed once. The chain combines TRBV9 with TRBJ2-1; 8 nucleotides match TRBD1. The germline V gene has CDR1 SGDLS and CDR2 YYNGEE. The ends lost 1 base at V and 1 base at J; junction bases unmatched: 4. This CDR3 is built from 16 residues. CDR3 coding DNA: TGTGCCAGCAGCGTAATGGGGACAGGATCCTACAATGAGCAGTTCTTC. Amino acid sequence: CASSVMGTGSYNEQFF.

A few counts support this clone. The chain combines TRBV6-1 with TRBJ1-4; D may be TRBD1 (6 bases). V lost 6 bases and J lost 7, with 15 bases in between. Germline V lookup: CDR1 MNHNS, CDR2 SASEGT. The CDR3 has 14 amino acids. The CDR3 bases are TGTGCCAGCAGGAAGGGGGAACGGAGTGAAAAACTGTTTTTT. It encodes CASRKGERSEKLFF.

This chain connects TRBV6-1 to TRBJ2-7; TRBD1 might be the D (5 bases). CDR1 is MNHNS and CDR2 is SASEGT in the germline V gene. CDR3 length: 16 residues. The V gene lost 1 base and the J gene lost 4 bases, with 17 bases spanning the gap. The CDR3 DNA reads as TGTGCCAGCAGTGAAGGTTTGACAGTTCTTAGGTACGAGCAGTACTTC. Amino acids: CASSEGLTVLRYEQYF.

The genes are TRBV18 and TRBJ1-5; perhaps TRBD1 as D (6 bases). Germline V gene sequence: CDR1 KGHSH, CDR2 LQKENI. V was cut by 3 bases and J by 5 bases, with 11 bases left in between. This CDR3 region has 14 residues. In nucleotides, the CDR3 is TGTGCCAGCTCACCGGGCAGGGGATATCAGCCCCAGCATTTT. Its translation: CASSPGRGYQPQHF.

The chain links TRBV7-5 to TRBJ1-6. TRBV7-5 is assigned pseudogene status. The length of the CDR3 is 18 residues. The CDR3 DNA reads TGTGCCAGAAGCTTAGCGGAGGATAAAAGCTCCTATAATTCACCCCTCCACTTT. Encoded protein: CARSLAEDKSSYNSPLHF.

The chain has TRBV12-5 and TRBJ1-1; D ambiguous. The CDR3 extends over 14 amino acids. Trimming took off 1 base at V and 1 base at J, with 7 bases between the two ends. Germline V CDR1 and CDR2: LGHNT, FRNRAP. CDR3 DNA sequence: TGTGCTAGTGGTTTGGGACTGACGAACACTGAAGCTTTCTTT. Protein product: CASGLGLTNTEAFF.

CDR3 sequence (DNA): TGTGCCAGCTCACCAGGACTCGAGAACACCGGGGAGCTGTTTTTT. Amino acids: CASSPGLENTGELFF. V usage is TRBV18 and J usage is TRBJ2-2; the D gene is possibly TRBD2 (5 bases). In germline, CDR1 is KGHSH, CDR2 LQKENI. Deletions cut 2 bases from V and 1 base from J, with 8 bases between. The CDR3 totals 15 residues.

The rearrangement links TRBV5-1 to TRBJ2-7; D is possibly TRBD2 (6 bases). The V end was cut by 1 base, the J end by 0 bases, with 11 bases between. The CDR3 consists of 15 residues. Germline assignment: CDR1 SGHRS and CDR2 YFSETQ. The CDR3 protein is CASSLSPGSSYEQYF. DNA of the CDR3: TGCGCCAGCAGCTTGAGTCCCGGGAGCTCCTACGAGCAGTACTTC.

This chain connects TRBV4-3 to TRBJ2-3; 7 nucleotides line up with TRBD2. Looked up from germline, CDR1 is LGHNA and CDR2 is YSLEER. Trimming took 0 bases from V and 4 from J; bases not matched to a gene: 4. This CDR3 comprises 15 residues. For the CDR3, the DNA is TGCGCCAGCAGCCAAGACCTAGCGGTTTCAGATACGCAGTATTTT. Protein product: CASSQDLAVSDTQYF.

V and J are TRBV30 and TRBJ2-1, with D possibly matching TRBD2 (5 bases). The CDR3 runs to 14 residues. With 3 bases removed from V and 7 bases from J, the gap between germline ends came to 16 bases. Germline CDR1 and CDR2: GTSNPN and SVGIG (reference sequence). The CDR3 reads CAWRTGGLGNEQFF. Written as DNA, the CDR3 is TGTGCCTGGAGAACTGGCGGGCTGGGGAATGAGCAGTTCTTC.

This chain links TRBV6-1 with TRBJ1-1, with D maybe TRBD1 (6 bases). Looked up from germline, CDR1 is MNHNS and CDR2 is SASEGT. Trimming pared 8 bases from V and 1 base from J, leaving 14 bases between. The CDR3 consists of 14 residues. CDR3 residues: CASPETGRNTEAFF. The CDR3 region has the DNA TGTGCCAGCCCGGAGACAGGACGGAACACTGAAGCTTTCTTT.

V and J are TRBV12-5 and TRBJ1-1; a possible D gene is TRBD1 (5 bases). The germline V gene encodes CDR1 LGHNT and CDR2 FRNRAP. The CDR3 extends over 20 amino acids. The ends were cut back, 3 bases at V and 1 base at J, with 27 bases in the middle. Written as DNA, the CDR3 is TGTGCTAGTGGTTTCTATTCCGGGGGTGGGCAGCCCGCCCCGAACACTGAAGCTTTCTTT. It is translated as CASGFYSGGGQPAPNTEAFF.

The chain joins TRBV15 to TRBJ2-7; TRBD2 is a possible D gene (7 bases). Germline CDR1 is LNHNV and CDR2 is YYDKDF (reference sequence). CDR3 size: 15 residues. Trimming left V 0 bases short and J 4 bases short, with 13 bases between. The CDR3: CATSRDGGGRYEQYF. The DNA for the CDR3 is TGTGCCACCAGCAGAGATGGGGGGGGCCGATACGAGCAGTACTTC.

The chain has TRBV6-6 and TRBJ1-5, with a weak D call TRBD1 (5 bases). The V end lost 4 bases, the J end lost 0 bases, and 13 bases lay between the germline ends. Germline CDR1 is MNHNY and CDR2 is SVGAGI (reference sequence). The CDR3 covers 16 residues. The CDR3 loop is CASSFQTADSNQPQHF. Written as DNA, the CDR3 is TGTGCCAGCAGTTTCCAGACAGCTGATAGCAATCAGCCCCAGCATTTT.

This clone was seen a single time. The chain recombines TRBV19 with TRBJ2-3; TRBD2 aligns across 9 bases. V was clipped by 1 base and J by 6 bases; unmatched bases: 5. The CDR3 sequence is 15 residues long. Germline values: CDR1 LNHDA, CDR2 SQIVND (reference sequence). The CDR3 bases are TGTGCCAGTAGTATAGGTAGCGGGAGTGGGGATACGCAGTATTTT. Protein sequence: CASSIGSGSGDTQYF.

This chain joins TRBV6-5 and TRBJ1-5, with D unresolved. Germline values: CDR1 MNHEY, CDR2 SVGAGI. V was shortened by 2 bases and J by 7 bases, with 9 bases between the two germline ends. This CDR3 is 13 amino acids long. CDR3 bases: TGTGCCAGCAGTTACGGGGAGGAACAGCCCCAGCATTTT. This translates into CASSYGEEQPQHF.

In its sample, this clone was seen once. The chain joins TRBV18 to TRBJ2-3; D remains ambiguous. CDR1 is KGHSH and CDR2 is LQKENI in the germline V gene. V was clipped by 3 bases and J by 5 bases, with 9 bases between them. CDR3 length: 13 residues. As DNA, the CDR3 is TGTGCCAGCTCACCTCCGCCCGGAGATACGCAGTATTTT. It is translated as CASSPPPGDTQYF. The full variable domain, with the rest looked up from reference TRBV18 and TRBJ2-3, is NAGVMQNPRHLVRRRGQEARLRCSPMKGHSHVYWYRQLPEEGLKFMVYLQKENIIDESGMPKERFSAEFPKEGPSILRIQQVVRGDSAAYFCASSPPPGDTQYFGPGTRLTVL.

The genes are TRBV5-5 and TRBJ2-2; no definite D call. This CDR3 is 15 amino acids long. V lost 1 base and J lost 2, with 9 bases in between. Germline assignment: CDR1 SGHKS and CDR2 YYEKEE (reference sequence). This CDR3 reads CASSLLLGNTGELFF. The CDR3 region has the DNA TGTGCCAGCAGCTTGCTGCTAGGAAACACCGGGGAGCTGTTTTTT.

The chain employs TRBV19 and TRBJ1-2; D ambiguous. The CDR3 is 14 residues long. Trimming removed 3 bases at V and 6 bases at J, with 14 bases between. Germline lookup yields CDR1 LNHDA and CDR2 SQIVND (reference sequence). The CDR3 region has the DNA TGTGCCAGTAGTATCAACTTATCCGGGGATGGCTACACCTTC. Amino acid sequence: CASSINLSGDGYTF.

In this sample, this clone is medium-sized (0.01 to 0.1%). The J gene is TRBJ1-3, the V gene TRBV7-6; a weak D match, TRBD1 (6 bases). The CDR3 length is 16 residues. V lost 4 bases, J lost 1 base, and 14 bases lay in between. Germline V gene lookup returns CDR1 SGHVS and CDR2 FNYEAQ. The CDR3 region is CASSSAGVGSGNTIYF. The CDR3 nucleotides are TGTGCCAGCAGCTCTGCAGGGGTTGGATCTGGAAACACCATATATTTT.

About this clone itself: Distinct nucleotide sequences in the sample also encode this CDR3. The chain joins TRBV29-1 to TRBJ2-3, with a tentative D call TRBD1 (5 bases). V shed 3 bases and J shed 6 bases, with 13 bases lying between them. The CDR3 has 13 residues. The germline gives CDR1 SQVTM, CDR2 ANQGSEA. The chain's CDR3 is CSVDDSYTDTQYF. DNA for the CDR3: TGCAGCGTTGATGACAGTTACACGGATACGCAGTATTTT.

This chain links TRBV19 with TRBJ2-7, with 8 bases identical to TRBD1. The CDR3 spans 15 residues. The germline V gene encodes CDR1 LNHDA and CDR2 SQIVND (reference sequence). After removal of 4 bases from V and 4 bases from J, the junction contained 9 bases not matched to a gene. The CDR3: CASSSGAGGSYEQYF. In DNA, the CDR3 is TGTGCCAGTAGTAGTGGGGCAGGGGGCTCGTACGAGCAGTACTTC.

The rearrangement uses TRBV6-5 and TRBJ1-1; 7 bases map to TRBD1. CDR1 is MNHEY and CDR2 is SVGAGI in the germline V gene. CDR3 length equals 13 residues. V was pared by 11 bases and J by 2 bases, with 8 bases of the junction left unmatched. In nucleotides, the CDR3 is TGTGCCGGGCCCCGGGACAGAAACACTGAAGCTTTCTTT. It translates to CAGPRDRNTEAFF.

This clone was recorded only once. The V call is TRBV9, the J call TRBJ1-1; TRBD1 agrees at 9 bases. V lost 3 bases and J lost 5; bases outside the gene matches: 5. CDR1 SGDLS and CDR2 YYNGEE come from the germline V gene. CDR3 length: 14 residues. CDR3 amino acids: CASSGGTGLTEAFF. In DNA, the CDR3 is TGTGCCAGCAGCGGTGGGACAGGGCTGACTGAAGCTTTCTTT.

This clone has just one count. The rearrangement joins TRBV7-6 to TRBJ1-1; D gene ambiguous. In germline, CDR1 is SGHVS, CDR2 FNYEAQ. The CDR3 totals 13 residues. V lost 5 bases and J 4 bases, leaving 11 bases between the germline ends. CDR3 sequence reads: CASSPLTGTEAFF. In DNA, the CDR3 is TGTGCCAGCAGCCCCCTTACGGGCACTGAAGCTTTCTTT.

The genes are TRBV6-5 and TRBJ2-5; D gene ambiguous. The CDR3 contains 13 residues. Germline V CDR1 and CDR2: MNHEY, SVGAGI. V was trimmed by 10 bases and J by 4 bases, leaving 16 bases between them. The CDR3: CATYEPRSETQYF. CDR3 coding DNA: TGTGCCACATACGAGCCCCGGTCAGAGACCCAGTACTTC.

The chain recombines TRBV9 with TRBJ2-1; 8 bases agree with TRBD2. The CDR3 extends over 13 amino acids. Germline V gene sequence: CDR1 SGDLS, CDR2 YYNGEE. J was trimmed by 8 bases and V by 4 bases; bases with no gene match: 5. CDR3 coding DNA: TGTGCCAGCAGCCACGGACTAGCCGATGAGCAGTTCTTC. Its translation: CASSHGLADEQFF.

The chain links TRBV27 to TRBJ1-5; no clear D. This CDR3 is built from 15 residues. The germline gives CDR1 MNHEY, CDR2 SMNVEV (reference sequence). Trimming shortened V by 1 base and J by 3 bases, and 10 bases separated the two germline ends. The CDR3 DNA reads as TGTGCCAGCAGTTTATTAGAGGGATACAATCAGCCCCAGCATTTT. This encodes CASSLLEGYNQPQHF.